This TCR beta chain was sequenced in a study of T cell responses to AZD1222 COVID-19 vaccine (dated by TCRdb to the early 2020s). Regarding the complete study: AZD1222 recipients whose second dose came at about 4 weeks and those whose second dose came at about 12 weeks were combined into one group, since spike-specific TCR depth and breadth did not differ between the two schedules. TCR sequencing was performed for 230 to 250 trial participants, of whom about 200 were given two doses of AZD1222 and 26 were given two doses of MenACWY control vaccine. Enrollment into the trials was organized by age into subgroups of 18-55, 56-69 and 70-plus years, and those subgroups contained roughly 140, 27 and 60 TCR-sequenced participants, respectively. Findings and caveats that apply to the study as a whole: Because no day 14 peak-response samples were available, the repertoires could be characterized only after the peak T cell response. The 56-69-year group was small, and its depth increase did not reach significance, likely because of low power. Reportedly, almost half of the unique spike-specific TCRs recognized epitopes lying outside the regions that are mutated in the B.1.351 and B.1.1.7 variants. CD4 TCRs associated with the vaccine covered the entire spike protein, and the dominant responses were in regions 160-218 and 743-854. Participants were mostly white British and included more females than males, and it was suggested by the authors that clonal diversity may have been underestimated. Conclusions about previously exposed vaccinees were limited because only 5 or 6 AZD1222 recipients were SARS-CoV-2 seropositive at baseline. After two AZD1222 doses, both the breadth and the depth of spike-specific TCRs were significantly higher than at day 0 and than in MenACWY recipients.

On this clone: This clone's antigen is unknown. Base qualities are not recorded, but no much larger clone differs from it by a single base.

The CDR3 regions of human TCRbeta chains were analyzed by immunosequencing. Per the source publication's procedure: Repertoire TCRs were checked for matches against a reference library of SARS-CoV-2-specific TCRs that had been generated using the MIRA antigen-specificity platform. Breadth was defined as the fraction of unique TCRs that were SARS-CoV-2-associated. Depth was defined as the fraction of total T cells that were SARS-CoV-2-associated. Each spike-specific TCR was assigned to its reactive spike region and to a CD4 or CD8 class using the MIRA data. Log10-transformed breadth and depth values were compared by one-way ANOVA with Sidak's multiple comparisons tests. Here the immuneACCESS table is served through TCRdb, limited to in-frame sequences with V and J called. Missing clones are a known gap in these copies; in checked studies unresolved V genes cover under half, and the rest lacks a known reason. The DNA gave D and trimming, while V, J and clone size come from that table. Here the sample has tens of thousands of clones; about 90% occur a single time. Approximately 15% of the sample goes to the ten largest clones.

Taken with the paper, the label for time point translates to: baseline before first vaccination. Samples from vaccinated people were obtained from the UK trials COV001 and COV002, which included a single-blind randomized controlled phase 2/3 trial of AZD1222 (ChAdOx1 nCoV-19) in healthy adults. Trial participant PBMC samples were collected at day 0 and day 28 after the second dose for TCRbeta chain sequencing. This sequence originates from an adult in good health. Sample: peripheral blood, taken on day 0 of AZD1222 vaccination.

CDR3 loop: CASSIIREAGNTIYF. The nucleotide sequence is given as TGTGCCAGTAGTATAATAAGGGAAGCCGGAAACACCATATATTTT. Here the chain combines TRBV19 and TRBJ1-3; no D segment can be confidently identified. The CDR3 holds 15 amino acids from the cysteine to the phenylalanine. The kept DNA is CDR3 alone, 45 bases in frame from the first base. As encoded in the germline V gene (reference sequence), CDR1 is LNHDA while CDR2 is SQIVND. Trimming takes 2 bases from V and 4 bases from J, and the germline ends sit 12 bases apart.